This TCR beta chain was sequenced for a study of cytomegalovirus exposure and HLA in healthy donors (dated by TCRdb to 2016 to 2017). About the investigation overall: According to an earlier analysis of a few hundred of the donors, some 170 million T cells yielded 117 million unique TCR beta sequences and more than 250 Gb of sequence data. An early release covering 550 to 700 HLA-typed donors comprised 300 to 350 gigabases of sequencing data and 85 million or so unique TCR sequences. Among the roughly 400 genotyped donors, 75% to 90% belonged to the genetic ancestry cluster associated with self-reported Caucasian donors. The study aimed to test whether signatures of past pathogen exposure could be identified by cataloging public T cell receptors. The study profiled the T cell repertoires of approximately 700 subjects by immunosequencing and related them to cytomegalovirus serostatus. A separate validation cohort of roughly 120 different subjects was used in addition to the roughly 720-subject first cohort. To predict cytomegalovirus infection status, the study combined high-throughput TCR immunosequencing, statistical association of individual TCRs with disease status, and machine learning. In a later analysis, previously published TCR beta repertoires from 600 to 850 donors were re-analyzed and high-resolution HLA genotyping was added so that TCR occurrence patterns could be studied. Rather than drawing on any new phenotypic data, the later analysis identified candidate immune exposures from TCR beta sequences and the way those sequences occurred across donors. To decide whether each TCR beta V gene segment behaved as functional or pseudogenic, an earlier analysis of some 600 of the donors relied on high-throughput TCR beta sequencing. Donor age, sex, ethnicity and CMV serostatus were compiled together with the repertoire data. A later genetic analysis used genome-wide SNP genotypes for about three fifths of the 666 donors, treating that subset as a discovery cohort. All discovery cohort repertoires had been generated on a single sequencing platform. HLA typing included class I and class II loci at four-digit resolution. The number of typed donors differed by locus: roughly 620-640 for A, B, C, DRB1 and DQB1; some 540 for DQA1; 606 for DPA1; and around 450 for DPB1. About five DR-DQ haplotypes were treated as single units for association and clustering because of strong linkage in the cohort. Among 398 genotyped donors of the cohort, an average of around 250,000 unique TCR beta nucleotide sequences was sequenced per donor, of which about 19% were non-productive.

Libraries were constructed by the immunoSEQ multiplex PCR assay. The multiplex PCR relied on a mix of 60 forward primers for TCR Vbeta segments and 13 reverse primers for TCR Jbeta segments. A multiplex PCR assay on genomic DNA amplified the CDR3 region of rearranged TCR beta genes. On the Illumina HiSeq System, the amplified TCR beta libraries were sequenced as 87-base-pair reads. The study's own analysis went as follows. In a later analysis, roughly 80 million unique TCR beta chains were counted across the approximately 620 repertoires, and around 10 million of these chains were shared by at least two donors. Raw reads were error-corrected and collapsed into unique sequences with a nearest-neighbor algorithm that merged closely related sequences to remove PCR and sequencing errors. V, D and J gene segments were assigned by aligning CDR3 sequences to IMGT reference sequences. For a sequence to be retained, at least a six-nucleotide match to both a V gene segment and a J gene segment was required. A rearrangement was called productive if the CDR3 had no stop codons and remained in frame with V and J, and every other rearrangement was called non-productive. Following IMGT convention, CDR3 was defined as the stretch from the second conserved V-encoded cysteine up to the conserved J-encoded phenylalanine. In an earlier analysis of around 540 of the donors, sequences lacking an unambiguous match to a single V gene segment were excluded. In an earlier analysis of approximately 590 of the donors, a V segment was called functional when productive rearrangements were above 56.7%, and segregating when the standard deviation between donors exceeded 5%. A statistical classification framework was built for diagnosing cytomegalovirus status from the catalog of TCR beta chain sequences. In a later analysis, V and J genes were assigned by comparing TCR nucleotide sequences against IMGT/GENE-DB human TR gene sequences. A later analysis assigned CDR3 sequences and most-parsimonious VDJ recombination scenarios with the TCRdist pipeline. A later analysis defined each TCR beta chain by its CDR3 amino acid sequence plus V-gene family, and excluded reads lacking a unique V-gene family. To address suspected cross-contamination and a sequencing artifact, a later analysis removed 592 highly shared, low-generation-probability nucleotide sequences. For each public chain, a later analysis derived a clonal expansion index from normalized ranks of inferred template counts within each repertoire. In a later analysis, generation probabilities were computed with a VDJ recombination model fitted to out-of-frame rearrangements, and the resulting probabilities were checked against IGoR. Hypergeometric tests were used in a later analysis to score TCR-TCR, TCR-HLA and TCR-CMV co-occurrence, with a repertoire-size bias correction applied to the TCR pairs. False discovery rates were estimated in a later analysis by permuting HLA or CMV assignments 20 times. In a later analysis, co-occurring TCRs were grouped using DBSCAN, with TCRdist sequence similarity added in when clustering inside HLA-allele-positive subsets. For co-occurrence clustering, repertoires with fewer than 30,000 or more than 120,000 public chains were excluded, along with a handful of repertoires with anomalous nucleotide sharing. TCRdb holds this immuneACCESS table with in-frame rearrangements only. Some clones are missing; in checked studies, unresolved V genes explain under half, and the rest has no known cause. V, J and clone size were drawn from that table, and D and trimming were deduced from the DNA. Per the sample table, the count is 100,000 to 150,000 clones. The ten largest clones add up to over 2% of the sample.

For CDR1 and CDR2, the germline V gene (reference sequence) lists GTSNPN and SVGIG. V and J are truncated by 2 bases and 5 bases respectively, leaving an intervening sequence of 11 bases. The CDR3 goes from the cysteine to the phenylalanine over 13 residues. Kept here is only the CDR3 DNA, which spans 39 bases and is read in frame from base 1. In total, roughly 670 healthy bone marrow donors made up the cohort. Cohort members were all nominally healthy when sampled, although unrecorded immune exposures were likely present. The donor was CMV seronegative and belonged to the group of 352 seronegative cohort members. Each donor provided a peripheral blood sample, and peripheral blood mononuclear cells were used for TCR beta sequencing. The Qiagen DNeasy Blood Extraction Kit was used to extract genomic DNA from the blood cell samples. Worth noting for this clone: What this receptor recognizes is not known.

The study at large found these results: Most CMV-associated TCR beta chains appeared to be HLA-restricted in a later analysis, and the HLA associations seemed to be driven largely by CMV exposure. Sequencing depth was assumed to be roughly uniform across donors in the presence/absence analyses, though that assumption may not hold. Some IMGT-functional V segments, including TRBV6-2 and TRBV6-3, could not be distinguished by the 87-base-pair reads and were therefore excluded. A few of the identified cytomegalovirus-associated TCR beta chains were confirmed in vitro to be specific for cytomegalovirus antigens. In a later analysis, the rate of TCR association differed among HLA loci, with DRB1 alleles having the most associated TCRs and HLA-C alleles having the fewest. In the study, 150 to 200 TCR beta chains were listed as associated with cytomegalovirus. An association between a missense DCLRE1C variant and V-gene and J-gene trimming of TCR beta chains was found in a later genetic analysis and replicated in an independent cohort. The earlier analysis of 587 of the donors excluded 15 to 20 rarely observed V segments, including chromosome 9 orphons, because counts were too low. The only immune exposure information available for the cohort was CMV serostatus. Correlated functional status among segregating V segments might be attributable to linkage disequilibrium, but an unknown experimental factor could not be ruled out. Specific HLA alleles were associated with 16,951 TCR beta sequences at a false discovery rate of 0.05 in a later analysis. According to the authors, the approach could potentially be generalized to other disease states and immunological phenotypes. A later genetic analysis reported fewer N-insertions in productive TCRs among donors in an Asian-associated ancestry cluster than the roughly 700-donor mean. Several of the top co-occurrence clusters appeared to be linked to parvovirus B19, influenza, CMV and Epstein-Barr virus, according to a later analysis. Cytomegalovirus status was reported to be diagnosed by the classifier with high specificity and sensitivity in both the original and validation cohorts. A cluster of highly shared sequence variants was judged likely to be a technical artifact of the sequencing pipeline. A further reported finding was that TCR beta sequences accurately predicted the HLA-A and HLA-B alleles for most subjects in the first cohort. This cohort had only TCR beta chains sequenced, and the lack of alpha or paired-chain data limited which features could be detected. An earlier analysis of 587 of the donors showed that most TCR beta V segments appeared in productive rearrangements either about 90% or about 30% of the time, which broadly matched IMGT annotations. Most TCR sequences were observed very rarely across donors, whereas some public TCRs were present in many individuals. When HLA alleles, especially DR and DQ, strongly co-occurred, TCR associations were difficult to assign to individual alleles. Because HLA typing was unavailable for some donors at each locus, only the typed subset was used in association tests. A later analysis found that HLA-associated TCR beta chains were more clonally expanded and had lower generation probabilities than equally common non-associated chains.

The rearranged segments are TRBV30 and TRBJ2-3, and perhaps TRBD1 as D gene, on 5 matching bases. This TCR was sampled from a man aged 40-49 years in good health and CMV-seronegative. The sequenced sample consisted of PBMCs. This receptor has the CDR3 CAWSRQGIDTQYF. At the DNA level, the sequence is TGTGCCTGGAGTCGGCAGGGCATAGATACGCAGTATTTT. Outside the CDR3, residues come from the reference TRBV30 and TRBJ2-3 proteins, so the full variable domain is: SQTIHQWPATLVQPVGSPLSLECTVEGTSNPNLYWYRQAAGRGLQLLFYSVGIGQISSEVPQNLSASRPQDRQFILSSKKLLLSDSGFYLCAWSRQGIDTQYFGPGTRLTVL.